Listed below are T cell receptor beta chains from one sample, sequenced in a study of human T cells and chemical hapten exposure. TCRdb independently ran MiXCR on the RACE reads; one entry per CDR3 protein. The top ten clones hold under 2.5% of a sample with about 190,000 distinct CDR3 sequences, approximately 26% of them seen once. Specimen: whole blood, collected in connection with sensitization to the hapten diphenylcyclopropenone (DPC). Source of these receptors: a woman between 40 and 55 years old with alopecia areata. Some clones in this sample may be carry-over from other donors' samples. The CDR3 runs from the conserved cysteine through the conserved F or W. D genes are given only for firm matches. Clone size is shown for a subset of rows, as once, few, many or a class of expanded clone.

j_gene,v_gene,abundance,d_gene,CDR3nt,CDR3aa
TRBJ2-7,TRBV4-2,NA,NA,TGTGCCAGCAGCCAAGGGTCCAGCGTGCTAGAGCAGTACTTC,CASSQGSSVLEQYF
TRBJ2-7,TRBV5-1,NA,NA,TGCGCCAGCAGCTTGGGGGGGGGCGCGGAGTCCTACGAGCAGTACTTC,CASSLGGGAESYEQYF
TRBJ1-4,TRBV5-4,NA,NA,TGTGCCAGCAGCGCCCTGGACAGCTTGAATGAAAAACTGTTTTTT,CASSALDSLNEKLFF
TRBJ1-3,TRBV12-3/TRBV12-4,few,TRBD1,TGTGCCAGCAGCTCCCCGGGACAGGGTGTTCCCATATATTTT,CASSSPGQGVPIYF
TRBJ2-1,TRBV15,few,NA,TGTGCCACCGGGCCGAGGTACAATGAGCAGTTCTTC,CATGPRYNEQFF
TRBJ2-7,TRBV24-1,NA,TRBD2,TGTGCCTCCTCGGGGGGGGAGGCCTACGAGCAGTACTTC,CASSGGEAYEQYF
TRBJ2-1,TRBV20-1,few,TRBD1,TGCAGTGCTCCGACAGGGGGAAACTACAATGAGCAGTTCTTC,CSAPTGGNYNEQFF
TRBJ2-3,TRBV24-1,few,NA,TGTGCCACCAGTGATTTGCCGGGCAGGGCTGGAGATACGCAGTATTTT,CATSDLPGRAGDTQYF
TRBJ1-2,TRBV28,NA,TRBD1,TGTGCCAGCAGTTTAAGGGCAGGGGGCATCTCTGGCTACACCTTC,CASSLRAGGISGYTF
TRBJ2-7,TRBV5-5,many,NA,TGTGCCAGCAGCTTGGCCCAGGGGTCCTACGAGCAGTACTTC,CASSLAQGSYEQYF
TRBJ1-1,TRBV7-2,NA,TRBD1,TGTGCCAGCAGGTTAGCGGAGACAGGGGGGACTGAAGCTTTCTTT,CASRLAETGGTEAFF
TRBJ2-1,TRBV4-2,NA,TRBD2,TGTGCCAGCAGCCAAGATGGAACCGGCGGGAGGCCCTACAATGAGCAGTTCTTC,CASSQDGTGGRPYNEQFF
TRBJ2-5,TRBV7-2,few,NA,TGTGCCAGCAGCTTGAGTGCGGACCAAGAGACCCAGTACTTC,CASSLSADQETQYF
TRBJ2-7,TRBV29-1,few,NA,TGCAGCGTTGTTCGGGGATTTTGCTACGAGCAGTACTTC,CSVVRGFCYEQYF
TRBJ1-5,TRBV7-9,NA,NA,TGTGCCAGCAGCTTAAACGAAAAGGGGGGGGACCACAATCAGCCCCAGCATTTT,CASSLNEKGGDHNQPQHF
TRBJ2-5,TRBV6-5,NA,NA,TGTGCCAGCCGGTTAGGGGGGGGTGTCGAGACCCAGTACTTC,CASRLGGGVETQYF
TRBJ2-3,TRBV28,NA,NA,TGTGCCAGCAGTCCCCCGGGGTATACGCAGTATTTT,CASSPPGYTQYF
TRBJ1-1,TRBV10-3,few,NA,TGTGCCATCAGGAACAGACTCGAACAGGGAGGGGGGACTGAAGCTTTCTTT,CAIRNRLEQGGGTEAFF
TRBJ2-1,TRBV6-1,many,TRBD2,TGTGCCAGCAGTGACACCGGGACTAGCCCCGTTAATGAGCAGTTCTTC,CASSDTGTSPVNEQFF
TRBJ1-5,TRBV7-2,few,TRBD1,TGTGCCAGCAGCTTATCTGGGACAGGGGCCGGTCAGCCCCAGCATTTT,CASSLSGTGAGQPQHF